A single sample gave rise to the 32 T cell receptor beta chains below, sequenced in a study of T-cell memory formation after mild COVID-19. TCRdb processed the 5' RACE reads anew with MiXCR; each CDR3 protein has one entry. The table records around 29,000 distinct CDR3 sequences, approximately 16% of them present only once. Sequencing was done on a sample of PBMCs or a T cell subset sorted from them (not recorded which). The receptors here all came from an adult who had mild COVID-19 (a few samples of this study predate the infection). Cell type and time point are not known.

This clonotype has ten or more counts. The chain joins TRBV7-9 to TRBJ2-5; D may correspond to TRBD1 or TRBD2 (5 bases each). Trimming removed 4 bases at V and 5 bases at J, with 17 bases between. The V gene's germline CDR1 is SEHNR and CDR2 FQNEAQ (reference sequence). This CDR3 spans 15 amino acids. CDR3 nucleotide sequence: TGTGCCAGCAGCTATGGGGACGCCGGTTCGGAGACCCAGTACTTC. Its translation is CASSYGDAGSETQYF.

This clonotype was recorded at least ten times. The rearrangement joins TRBV30 to TRBJ1-1; D not resolved. This CDR3 spans 13 amino acids. Germline assignment: CDR1 GTSNPN and CDR2 SVGIG (reference sequence). V gave up 5 bases and J gave up 5 bases, with 15 bases separating them. CDR3 sequence reads: CAWQTESLTEAFF. As DNA, the CDR3 is TGTGCCTGGCAGACTGAGTCCTTGACTGAAGCTTTCTTT.

V is TRBV6-1 and J is TRBJ1-2; 7 positions match TRBD1. V gave up 6 bases and J gave up 6 bases; unmatched junction bases: 7. This CDR3 is 13 amino acids long. Germline V CDR1 and CDR2: MNHNS, SASEGT. CDR3 region: CASRGDSRDGYTF. The CDR3 DNA is TGTGCCAGCAGGGGGGACAGTCGGGATGGCTACACCTTC.

This clonotype was observed many times. V and J are TRBV7-2 and TRBJ2-7, with 7 nucleotides matching TRBD2. Germline values: CDR1 SGHTA, CDR2 FQGNSA. With V trimmed by 1 base and J by 2 bases, 5 bases remained unmatched. This CDR3 region has 15 residues. The CDR3 sequence: CASSLEASGTYEQYF. The CDR3 nucleotides are TGTGCCAGCAGCTTAGAGGCTAGCGGCACCTACGAGCAGTACTTC.

Concerning this clonotype itself: A much more abundant neighbour one base away suggests this may be a read error. The chain combines TRBV19 with TRBJ1-5, with TRBD1 matching over 9 bases. V lost 5 bases and J lost 4; bases outside the gene matches: 6. This CDR3 has 15 amino acids. CDR1 and CDR2 from the germline V gene are LNHDA and SQIVND (reference sequence). The CDR3 nucleotides are TGTGCCAGTAGTCGTACAGGGGGCCCGAATCAGCCCCAGCATTTT. This gives the protein CASSRTGGPNQPQHF.

This clonotype was recorded many times. The genes are TRBV7-2 and TRBJ2-1; D remains unclear. Germline lookup yields CDR1 SGHTA and CDR2 FQGNSA. V gave up 10 bases and J gave up 0 bases, with 16 bases separating them. This CDR3 is built from 15 residues. CDR3 amino acids: CAISSDQSSYNEQFF. The CDR3 nucleotides are TGTGCCATCTCTTCGGACCAGAGCTCCTACAATGAGCAGTTCTTC.

The V call is TRBV11-2, the J call TRBJ2-1; D remains ambiguous. Per germline, CDR1 SGHAT and CDR2 FQNNGV. This CDR3 comprises 16 residues. V dropped 1 base and J dropped 0 bases, with 10 bases sitting between them. The CDR3 protein is CASSLVDASSYNEQFF. In DNA form, the CDR3 reads TGTGCCAGCAGCTTAGTAGACGCGAGCTCCTACAATGAGCAGTTCTTC.

This clonotype was recorded at least ten times. The genes are TRBV12-3 or TRBV12-4 and TRBJ2-5; TRBD1 matches 8 bases. V lost 4 bases to trimming and J lost 2 bases; unmatched junction nucleotides: 6. The CDR3 is 15 amino acids. The CDR3, as DNA: TGTGCCAGCAGTTCCGGGACAGGATTTCAAGAGACCCAGTACTTC. This gives the protein CASSSGTGFQETQYF.

This clonotype has a single count. With a much larger clone just one base away, this may be a read error. The J gene is TRBJ2-1, the V gene TRBV11-1; 10 nucleotides line up with TRBD2. There are 17 residues in the CDR3. Trimming removed 1 base from V and 2 bases from J; junction bases left unmatched: 5. CDR1 and CDR2 (germline): SGHAT, FQDESV (reference sequence). The CDR3 loop reads CASSLVGTSATYNEQFF. CDR3 DNA sequence: TGTGCCAGCAGCTTAGTCGGGACTAGCGCCACCTACAATGAGCAGTTCTTC.

The chain joins TRBV7-2 to TRBJ2-7; TRBD1 is a possible D gene (5 bases). Germline values: CDR1 SGHTA, CDR2 FQGNSA. V dropped 1 base and J dropped 2 bases, with 9 bases sitting between them. The CDR3 loop spans 14 amino acids. CDR3 bases: TGTGCCAGCAGCTTAGTGCTGACAGCCTACGAGCAGTACTTC. Translating gives CASSLVLTAYEQYF. Full variable domain (outside the CDR3, taken from reference TRBV7-2 and TRBJ2-7): GAGVSQSPSNKVTEKGKDVELRCDPISGHTALYWYRQSLGQGLEFLIYFQGNSAPDKSGLPSDRFSAERTGGSVSTLTIQRTQQEDSAVYLCASSLVLTAYEQYFGPGTRLTVT.

This clonotype occurred many times. The chain is built from TRBV25-1 and TRBJ2-5, with D maybe TRBD2 (5 bases). Trimming removed 6 bases from V and 0 bases from J, with 11 bases in between. Looked up from germline, CDR1 is MGHDK and CDR2 is SYGVNS. This CDR3 region has 14 residues. The CDR3 region is CASSSRGYQETQYF. The CDR3, as DNA: TGTGCCAGCAGCTCCCGGGGATACCAAGAGACCCAGTACTTC.

This clonotype was seen ten or more times. This sequence joins TRBV12-3 or TRBV12-4 and TRBJ1-2; possibly TRBD1 for D (5 bases). V was clipped by 7 bases and J by 4 bases, with 16 bases between them. CDR3 length equals 14 residues. The CDR3: CASMEEGPSYGYTF. The CDR3, as DNA: TGTGCCAGCATGGAGGAGGGACCTTCCTATGGCTACACCTTC.

This clonotype was observed at least ten times. The genes are TRBV24-1 and TRBJ2-2; 8 nucleotides line up with TRBD2. Germline CDR1 KGHDR, CDR2 SFDVKD. The ends lost 7 bases at V and 1 base at J; junction bases unmatched: 10. The length of the CDR3 is 17 residues. The CDR3 DNA is TGTGCCACCAGCCAGGGGCCGGGACTAGTGAACACCGGGGAGCTGTTTTTT. It codes for CATSQGPGLVNTGELFF.

In its sample, this clonotype ranks as medium-sized (0.01 to 0.1%). This rearrangement joins TRBV12-3 or TRBV12-4 to TRBJ2-2; D not resolved. Between the trimmed V and J ends, which lost 6 bases and 3 bases, there was a span of 5 bases. This CDR3 has 12 amino acids. The CDR3 reads CASRQDTGELFF. CDR3 DNA: TGTGCCAGCAGACAAGACACCGGGGAGCTGTTTTTT.

The sample holds many counts of this clonotype. The rearrangement uses TRBV15 and TRBJ2-1, with 9 positions matching TRBD2. This CDR3 region has 17 residues. Germline-derived CDR1 and CDR2 are LNHNV and YYDKDF (reference sequence). Trimming took 0 bases from V and 5 from J; bases not matched to a gene: 8. CDR3 nucleotides: TGTGCCACCAGCAGAGATCTTGGCGGGACTAGCAACAATGAGCAGTTCTTC. Its translation: CATSRDLGGTSNNEQFF.

This clonotype was found many times. This chain connects TRBV12-3 or TRBV12-4 to TRBJ2-7; D is perhaps TRBD1 (6 bases). V lost 4 bases and J 4 bases, leaving 8 bases between the germline ends. The CDR3 length is 12 residues. The CDR3 nucleotides read TGTGCCAGCAGTTCACAGGGTTACGAGCAGTACTTC. Its protein is CASSSQGYEQYF.

The chain joins TRBV2 to TRBJ2-7; 11 bases align to TRBD2. Trimming took 8 bases from V and 1 from J; bases not matched to a gene: 7. From germline, CDR1 is SNHLY and CDR2 FYNNEI. This CDR3 has 15 amino acids. The CDR3 DNA sequence: TGTGCCAGCTCCCTAGCGGGAGGTTTGTCCTACGAGCAGTACTTC. Translating it yields CASSLAGGLSYEQYF.

In its sample, this clonotype was seen many times. This rearrangement joins TRBV7-6 to TRBJ1-4, with a weak D call TRBD1 (6 bases). V lost 5 bases and J 8 bases, leaving 18 bases between the germline ends. This CDR3 region has 15 residues. Germline assignment: CDR1 SGHVS and CDR2 FNYEAQ. The CDR3 coding sequence is TGTGCCAGCAGCAAGAATTCAGGGGAAGGGGAAAAACTGTTTTTT. Translating gives CASSKNSGEGEKLFF.

V and J are TRBV7-2 and TRBJ2-5; D unclear. CDR1 is SGHTA, CDR2 FQGNSA, per germline. Trimming stripped 1 base from V and 7 bases from J, with 7 bases between. The CDR3 runs 12 residues. The CDR3, as DNA: TGTGCCAGCAGCTTAGGACCTCGGACCCAGTACTTC. Its translation: CASSLGPRTQYF.

The V and J genes are TRBV30 and TRBJ2-7, with TRBD2 identical over 7 bases. Trimming at V came to 5 bases and at J to 5 bases, leaving 9 bases not matched to a gene. The CDR3 is 13 residues long. CDR1 and CDR2 (germline): GTSNPN, SVGIG (reference sequence). This CDR3 reads CAWDGGRANEQYF. For the CDR3, the DNA is TGTGCCTGGGACGGGGGGAGGGCCAACGAGCAGTACTTC. Combining the CDR3 with reference TRBV30 and TRBJ2-7 gives the whole variable domain SQTIHQWPATLVQPVGSPLSLECTVEGTSNPNLYWYRQAAGRGLQLLFYSVGIGQISSEVPQNLSASRPQDRQFILSSKKLLLSDSGFYLCAWDGGRANEQYFGPGTRLTVT.

This clonotype appeared many times. J is TRBJ2-4 and V is TRBV12-3 or TRBV12-4; D might be TRBD2 (5 bases). CDR3 length: 12 residues. V lost 3 bases, J lost 15 bases, and 15 bases lay in between. CDR3 protein: CASSLNGGPPYF. In DNA, the CDR3 is TGTGCCAGCAGTTTGAACGGCGGGCCCCCGTACTTC.

The genes are TRBV12-3 or TRBV12-4 and TRBJ2-3; TRBD2 might be the D (6 bases). Trimming stripped 6 bases from V and 9 bases from J, with 16 bases between. CDR3 size: 13 residues. The CDR3 reads CASSVTGGRTQYF. In nucleotides, the CDR3 is TGTGCCAGCAGCGTAACTGGGGGGAGGACGCAGTATTTT.

This clonotype was seen many times. The gene calls are TRBV6-4 and TRBJ2-1; 11 bases map to TRBD2. Germline assignment: CDR1 MRHNA and CDR2 SNTAGT. After removal of 5 bases from V and 3 bases from J, the junction contained 3 bases not matched to a gene. The CDR3 loop spans 15 amino acids. The CDR3 protein is CASSPTSGSYNEQFF. The DNA for the CDR3 is TGTGCCAGCAGTCCTACTAGCGGGAGCTACAATGAGCAGTTCTTC.

V and J are TRBV12-3 or TRBV12-4 and TRBJ1-4; 11 positions match TRBD1. Germline trimming cut 5 bases from V and 10 bases from J; bases unmatched to any gene: 6. The CDR3 extends over 14 amino acids. The CDR3 loop reads CASSNRDRGGKLFF. The DNA for the CDR3 is TGTGCCAGCAGTAACCGGGACAGGGGGGGAAAACTGTTTTTT.

This clonotype was counted many times. The V call is TRBV7-6, the J call TRBJ2-1; 8 nucleotides match TRBD2. The germline V gene encodes CDR1 SGHVS and CDR2 FNYEAQ. CDR3 length equals 16 residues. V was pared by 1 base and J by 6 bases, with 8 bases of the junction left unmatched. CDR3 loop: CASSLGGGGRTNEQFF. The CDR3, as DNA: TGTGCCAGCAGCTTAGGGGGTGGCGGGAGGACCAATGAGCAGTTCTTC.

This clonotype showed up many times. The chain combines TRBV24-1 with TRBJ1-1; D unclear. Germline loops: CDR1 KGHDR, CDR2 SFDVKD. The CDR3 sequence is 15 residues long. V lost 0 bases to trimming and J lost 3 bases, with 10 bases between them. CDR3: CATSDLKDGHTEAFF. In DNA, the CDR3 is TGTGCCACCAGTGATTTGAAGGATGGGCACACTGAAGCTTTCTTT.

This clonotype was seen many times. V gene TRBV3-1 combines with J gene TRBJ1-2; D uncertain. The CDR3 runs 14 residues. Germline lookup yields CDR1 LGHDT and CDR2 YNNKEL (reference sequence). Deletions cut 1 base from V and 3 bases from J, with 9 bases between. The CDR3: CASSQGHVHYGYTF. As DNA, the CDR3 is TGTGCCAGCAGCCAAGGTCACGTTCACTATGGCTACACCTTC.

The sample holds many counts of this clonotype. The chain couples TRBV30 to TRBJ2-2; 7 bases match TRBD1. The germline gives CDR1 GTSNPN, CDR2 SVGIG (reference sequence). V lost 2 bases and J lost 4; bases outside the gene matches: 4. The CDR3 is 14 amino acids. Here the CDR3 reads CAWSWGQPTGELFF. The CDR3 region has the DNA TGTGCCTGGAGTTGGGGACAGCCCACCGGGGAGCTGTTTTTT. Drawing the rest from reference TRBV30 and TRBJ2-2, the complete variable domain is SQTIHQWPATLVQPVGSPLSLECTVEGTSNPNLYWYRQAAGRGLQLLFYSVGIGQISSEVPQNLSASRPQDRQFILSSKKLLLSDSGFYLCAWSWGQPTGELFFGEGSRLTVL.

This clonotype was counted many times. The chain uses TRBV18 and TRBJ1-5, with TRBD1 matching 9 bases. The CDR3 length is 14 residues. Losses at the gene ends were 6 bases for V and 5 bases for J; bases not matched to a gene: 5. Germline V gene sequence: CDR1 KGHSH, CDR2 LQKENI. The CDR3 DNA follows: TGTGCCAGCTCGTTGACAGGGGGAGATCAGCCCCAGCATTTT. Translated, it gives CASSLTGGDQPQHF.

The J gene is TRBJ1-5, the V gene TRBV27, with 7 nucleotides matching TRBD1. The CDR3 runs to 13 residues. V was pared by 4 bases and J by 4 bases, with 1 base of the junction left unmatched. Germline V gives CDR1 MNHEY, CDR2 SMNVEV (reference sequence). CDR3 in amino acids: CASSWGQNQPQHF. CDR3 bases: TGTGCCAGCAGTTGGGGACAGAATCAGCCCCAGCATTTT.

This clonotype appeared a few times. The CDR3 protein is CASRPLGQQSYEQYF. CDR3 in DNA: TGTGCCAGCAGACCACTGGGACAGCAATCCTACGAGCAGTACTTC. V usage is TRBV6-1 and J usage is TRBJ2-7; 7 bases agree with TRBD1. V lost 6 bases and J lost 1; bases outside the gene matches: 9. The CDR3 has 15 amino acids. The germline CDR1 and CDR2 sequences are MNHNS and SASEGT.

The chain combines TRBV13 with TRBJ2-2; 13 bases fit TRBD2. The J segment lost 6 bases and the V segment lost 3 bases, leaving 13 bases of the junction unmatched. CDR3 length: 19 amino acids. Germline V gives CDR1 PRHDT, CDR2 FYEKMQ (reference sequence). The CDR3 region is CASSFRLAGGKGSAGELFF. In DNA form, the CDR3 reads TGTGCCAGCAGCTTCCGACTAGCGGGGGGCAAAGGGAGCGCCGGGGAGCTGTTTTTT.